This T cell receptor beta chain was sequenced for a study of blood T cells in healthy people across ages. General observations from the study: It was the long-lived donors that had more naive CD4+ cells and higher diversity than aged donors.

Next came a second PCR, run for about 7 to 12 cycles, which used a sample-barcoded 5' primer along with a J-beta primer mix. One entry per CDR3 protein results from TCRdb running MiXCR on the 5' RACE reads. The table shows roughly 1.7 million distinct CDR3 sequences, with 30% to 40% occurring only once. This CDR3 is 14 amino acids long. Germline V gives CDR1 DFQATT, CDR2 SNEGSKA (reference sequence). V dropped 1 base and J dropped 5 bases, with 14 bases sitting between them. The donors, healthy Caucasians from Russia, were aged roughly 6 to 90. As for this clonotype: What it binds is not known.

This chain uses TRBV20-1 with TRBJ1-2; a possible D gene is TRBD1 (5 bases). Sequenced sample: blood. This receptor was identified in a woman in her twenties or thirties in good health. Here the CDR3 DNA reads TGCAGTGCTAGAGTACCTTTCCAGGGTTATGGCTACACCTTC. It yields the protein CSARVPFQGYGYTF.